A single sample is the source of the 14 T cell receptor beta chains below, sequenced in a study of blood T cell repertoires in COVID-19. Profiling relied on immunoSEQ multiplex PCR, and the TCRdb table lists in-frame clones only, not all of them. The repertoire has around 57,000 clones, 85% to 95% of them found once; the top ten carry 3.5% to 5%. The sequencing sample was made of peripheral blood. The receptor set was obtained from a man aged 45 to 65 with acute or convalescent COVID-19.

J is TRBJ2-1 and V is TRBV5-1; no clear D. CDR3 length equals 15 residues. Trimming removed 3 bases at V and 4 bases at J, with 14 bases between. Germline values: CDR1 SGHRS, CDR2 YFSETQ. The CDR3 DNA sequence: TGCGCCAGCAGCTCCTTCTCCCTACCGTACAATGAGCAGTTCTTC. Protein product: CASSSFSLPYNEQFF.

This clone was seen only once. This chain uses TRBV4-3 with TRBJ2-2, with TRBD2 matching 16 bases. CDR3 length equals 17 residues. CDR1 LGHNA and CDR2 YSLEER come from the germline V gene. Losses at the gene ends were 4 bases for V and 4 bases for J; bases not matched to a gene: 3. This chain's CDR3 is CASSPGLAGGGTGELFF. The CDR3 bases are TGCGCCAGCAGCCCGGGACTAGCGGGAGGGGGCACCGGGGAGCTGTTTTTT.

The CDR3 spells CASSPGTGVTDTQYF. The CDR3 DNA is TGTGCCAGCTCACCCGGGACAGGGGTCACAGATACGCAGTATTTT. The V and J genes are TRBV18 and TRBJ2-3, with 10 bases lining up with TRBD1. The CDR3 is made up of 15 amino acids. In germline, CDR1 is KGHSH, CDR2 LQKENI. The V and J ends lost 3 bases and 2 bases, in that order; junction bases with no gene match: 2.

The rearrangement links TRBV5-1 to TRBJ2-1, with D maybe TRBD2 (7 bases). V was clipped by 4 bases and J by 7 bases, with 15 bases between them. There are 14 residues in the CDR3. Germline-derived CDR1 and CDR2 are SGHRS and YFSETQ. CDR3: CASSRVGGRNEQFF. Here the CDR3 DNA reads TGCGCCAGCAGCCGCGTCGGGGGGCGGAATGAGCAGTTCTTC.

The V and J genes are TRBV9 and TRBJ1-3, with D hard to call. Trimming took 3 bases from V and 0 from J, leaving 10 bases between them. The CDR3 spans 15 residues. From germline, CDR1 is SGDLS and CDR2 YYNGEE. This chain's CDR3 is CASSARLLSGNTIYF. CDR3 coding DNA: TGTGCCAGCAGCGCTAGACTGCTCTCTGGAAACACCATATATTTT.

The chain uses TRBV7-2 and TRBJ2-1; 11 bases line up with TRBD2. V lost 8 bases and J lost 8; bases outside the gene matches: 8. Per germline, CDR1 SGHTA and CDR2 FQGNSA. CDR3 length: 14 residues. The CDR3 protein is CASGASGRSDEQFF. The CDR3 DNA follows: TGTGCCAGCGGGGCTAGCGGGAGGTCGGATGAGCAGTTCTTC.

The rearrangement uses TRBV6-6 and TRBJ1-5; D is unclear. V was shortened by 3 bases and J by 1 base, with 4 bases between the two germline ends. The germline V gene has CDR1 MNHNY and CDR2 SVGAGI (reference sequence). The CDR3 is 13 residues long. CDR3 in DNA: TGTGCCAGCAGTTATCTGAGCAATCAGCCCCAGCATTTT. Its translation: CASSYLSNQPQHF.

V is TRBV11-2 and J is TRBJ2-5, with D possibly being TRBD2 (6 bases). CDR1 and CDR2 (germline): SGHAT, FQNNGV. Between the trimmed V and J ends, which lost 1 base and 5 bases, there was a span of 14 bases. The CDR3 sequence is 15 residues long. Written as DNA, the CDR3 is TGTGCCAGCAGCTTAGTTACGGGAGAGTTGGAGACCCAGTACTTC. This translates into CASSLVTGELETQYF.

The sample holds one count of this clone. The rearrangement joins TRBV6-5 to TRBJ1-5, with unresolved D. Germline CDR1 MNHEY, CDR2 SVGAGI. This CDR3 is 15 amino acids long. The V gene lost 2 bases and the J gene lost 5 bases, with 13 bases spanning the gap. CDR3 region: CASSYRRGLDQPQHF. CDR3 DNA sequence: TGTGCCAGCAGTTACCGGCGGGGATTGGATCAGCCCCAGCATTTT.

This clone was observed once. The rearrangement joins TRBV9 to TRBJ2-6; maybe TRBD2 (6 bases). V dropped 0 bases and J dropped 4 bases, with 11 bases sitting between them. CDR3 length: 16 residues. The germline CDR1 and CDR2 sequences are SGDLS and YYNGEE. DNA of the CDR3: TGTGCCAGCAGCGTAGCGGGACTCGCGGGGGCCAACGTCCTGACTTTC. Its protein is CASSVAGLAGANVLTF.

J is TRBJ2-6 and V is TRBV10-3, with D hard to call. The CDR3 covers 15 residues. V was cut by 4 bases and J by 2 bases, with 9 bases left in between. From germline, CDR1 is ENHRY and CDR2 SYGVKD. The CDR3 reads CAISGGATGANVLTF. The CDR3 bases are TGTGCCATCAGTGGTGGTGCTACTGGGGCCAACGTCCTGACTTTC.

This rearrangement joins TRBV27 to TRBJ2-7, with 7 bases lining up with TRBD1. J lost 4 bases, V lost 5 bases, and 5 bases had no gene match. The CDR3 runs to 13 residues. Germline V gene sequence: CDR1 MNHEY, CDR2 SMNVEV (reference sequence). The CDR3 loop is CASSPRDRYEQYF. As DNA, the CDR3 is TGTGCCAGCAGTCCCCGGGACAGATACGAGCAGTACTTC.

The J gene is TRBJ1-5, the V gene TRBV19; D is undetermined. Germline loops: CDR1 LNHDA, CDR2 SQIVND (reference sequence). Trimming left V 3 bases short and J 2 bases short, with 8 bases between. This CDR3 has 14 amino acids. As DNA, the CDR3 is TGTGCCAGTAGTATGTCACGGGGCAATCAGCCCCAGCATTTT. Translated, it gives CASSMSRGNQPQHF.

The chain employs TRBV5-4 and TRBJ1-2, with TRBD1 matching 8 bases. CDR1 is SGHNT, CDR2 YYREEE, per germline (reference sequence). Losses at the gene ends were 4 bases for V and 6 bases for J; bases not matched to a gene: 8. This CDR3 contains 14 residues. The CDR3 DNA reads TGTGCCAGCAGCCCCCAGGGGGCTAGGAATGGCTACACCTTC. Translating gives CASSPQGARNGYTF.